Included here is one TCR beta chain sequence, with context. This clonotype occurred many times. It has no known antigen specificity. Base qualities are not provided; no much larger clone lies one nucleotide away. The source of the sample is a study of human T cells and chemical hapten exposure (dated by TCRdb to about 2021). Study-level background: For sensitization, 2% DPC in acetone was applied to an approximately 2 cm by approximately 2 cm area of upper inner arm skin. Throughout the study period of around 24 weeks, patients also received therapeutic DPC doses to the scalp every week. Patch testing on the upper back used Finn chambers containing 0.01% DPC, with scoring done after 6 days according to International Contact Dermatitis Research Group standards. Alopecia areata with under or over 50% scalp involvement, alopecia totalis and alopecia universalis were represented in the patient cohort, which was mostly female. Libraries were pooled for sequencing, and variation in per-sample TCR yields was attributed mainly to small differences in library volumes within the pool. The study tracked peripheral blood TCR repertoire changes in vivo during primary and secondary sensitization to the hapten diphenylcyclopropenone (DPC) in alopecia patients. Patient blood was sampled pre-sensitization (week 0) and at 2, 6 and about 24 weeks after DPC sensitization. Around 30 alopecia patients provided blood for TCR sequencing at one to four time points (pre-sensitization, 2, 6 and 24 weeks).

Libraries were built with RACE. Sequencing used a NextSeq 500. During library preparation, unique molecular identifiers were attached to individual cDNA molecules so that TCRs could be counted quantitatively and reproducibly. From each blood RNA sample, both TCR alpha and TCR beta chains were sequenced. From the authors' description of their analysis: The median number of TCRs per sample was some 100,000, ranging from about 23,224 to 690,600. The Decombinator software suite was used to annotate V, J and CDR3 in the TCR reads. Every sample was subsampled to the same number of TCRs (28,000) for the PS versus PT1 abundance plots. Expanded TCRs were defined as absent before sensitization and observed at least eight times at the 2-week time point. TCRdb reran the public reads through fastp at Q25 and MiXCR, keeping productive beta chains. Every CDR3 protein is listed once, alongside the most common genes and DNA of its rows. These V and J calls are TCRdb output, not the study's own analysis. This sample lists 150,000 to 200,000 distinct CDR3 sequences; about 15% were detected once. In total, the top ten clones hold around 1.7% of the sample.

General findings and caveats noted by the study authors: Because every patient had alopecia, a presumed autoimmune disease, the patients' immune response might differ from that of healthy individuals. Significantly more large CDR3 similarity clusters were formed by expanded TCRs than by pre-sensitization or healthy control sets, consistent with antigen-driven responses. After repeated subsampling, changes were observed in the strength of the expansion versus patch-test correlation and in the threshold at which the correlation became significant. The number of TCRs above 1 in 1000 frequency did not change with DPC sensitization; there was no evidence of global repertoire structure alterations. Patch test score was positively correlated with the number of PT1 expanded TCRs, with significance at thresholds 8, 16 and 32 but not at 4.

The time point label, as the study defines it: patch test 1, 2 weeks after DPC sensitization. What the treatment or condition label conveys for this sample: therapeutic diphenylcyclopropenone sensitization with weekly scalp DPC. At every patch-test visit, the blood draw took place before the patch test was put on. Patients were eligible if aged 18 to 70, diagnosed with alopecia and judged suitable for DPC therapy, and pregnant patients were excluded. Unfractionated whole blood was collected in Tempus Blood RNA tubes, and total RNA was extracted from that blood. A distance of 15 bases separates the germline ends of V and J, which lose 7 bases and 5 bases respectively. Including the terminal cysteine and phenylalanine, the CDR3 comprises 14 residues. The only DNA kept is the CDR3, 42 bases in frame from the first base. The germline V gene (reference sequence) yields SGHAT for CDR1 and FQDESV for CDR2.

The source is a woman in her 30s with alopecia areata. Some clones in this sample may be carry-over from other donors' samples. This sample comprised whole blood, obtained in connection with sensitization to the hapten diphenylcyclopropenone (DPC). The chain links TRBV11-1 with TRBJ2-1; the D element might be TRBD1 or TRBD2, as each aligns at 5 bases. The DNA is TGTGCCAGCAACCCCGGGACGGCGGACAATGAGCAGTTCTTC. Translation gives CASNPGTADNEQFF.